This T cell receptor beta chain comes out of a study of vaccination and CD4 T cells after COVID-19. An Oncomine TCR Beta short-read assay was used to sequence the DNA from cultured CD4+ T cells. One entry per CDR3 protein, called by TCRdb with MiXCR from the PCR reads. Among about 19,000 distinct CDR3 sequences, about 60% were seen once, and the ten largest hold around 9.7%. V was trimmed by 5 bases and J by 1 base, leaving 8 bases between them. This CDR3 has 13 residues. Germline V gene lookup returns CDR1 LNHDA and CDR2 SQIVND (reference sequence). Stated treatment: roughly ten-day PBMC culture with coronavirus spike peptide pools or control peptides (ViraFEST assay). This clonotype has a handful of counts. What it binds is not known.

This TCR derives from a human donor who had recovered from COVID-19. Sequenced here: CD4+ T cells from blood, cultured in vitro, sampled after SARS-CoV-2 vaccination. The chain couples TRBV19 to TRBJ1-1, with D perhaps TRBD1 (5 bases). The CDR3 reads CASSSTGNTEAFF. CDR3 nucleotide sequence: TGTGCCAGTAGTTCAACAGGGAACACTGAAGCTTTCTTT.